The TCR beta chain described here comes from a study of cytomegalovirus exposure and HLA in healthy donors. About the research overall: The Caucasian-associated ancestry cluster held 80% to 90% of approximately 400 genotyped donors. Study results and caveats: A later analysis reportedly found that, within productive TCRs, an Asian-associated ancestry cluster had fewer N-insertions than the mean observed across the roughly 700 donors. Cytomegalovirus-associated TCR beta chains were listed, numbering more than 150. Among TCR sequences, most were rare, though some public TCRs appeared in many donors.

CDR3 length: 14 residues. Trimming removed 2 bases from V and 6 bases from J, with 11 bases in between. Germline V gene data show CDR1 as SGHRS and CDR2 as YFSETQ. Only a few counts were recorded for this clone. Its specificity is unknown. The PCR used 60 Vbeta and 13 Jbeta primers. Method: immunoSEQ multiplex PCR; TCRdb's copy keeps in-frame clones and lacks some. The profile shows under 90,000 clones, 70% to 80% of them singletons. This receptor was taken from a man aged 35-49 years in good health and CMV-seronegative. The source material was PBMCs. V usage is TRBV5-1 and J usage is TRBJ1-4; no firm D call. The CDR3 DNA follows: TGCGCCAGCAGCTTTGGCCAGGCCTATGAAAAACTGTTTTTT. Translation gives CASSFGQAYEKLFF.